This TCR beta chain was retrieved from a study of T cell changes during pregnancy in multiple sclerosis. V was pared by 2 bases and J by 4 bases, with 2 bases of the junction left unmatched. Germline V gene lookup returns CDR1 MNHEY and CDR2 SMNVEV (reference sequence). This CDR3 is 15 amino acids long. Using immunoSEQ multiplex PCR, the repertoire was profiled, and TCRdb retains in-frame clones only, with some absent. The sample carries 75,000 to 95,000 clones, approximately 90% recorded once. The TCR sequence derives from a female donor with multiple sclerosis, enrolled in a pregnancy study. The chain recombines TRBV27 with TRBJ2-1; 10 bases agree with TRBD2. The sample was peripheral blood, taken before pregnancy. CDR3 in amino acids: CASSLRTSGYNEQFF. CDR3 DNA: TGTGCCAGCAGTTTACGGACTAGCGGATACAATGAGCAGTTCTTC.